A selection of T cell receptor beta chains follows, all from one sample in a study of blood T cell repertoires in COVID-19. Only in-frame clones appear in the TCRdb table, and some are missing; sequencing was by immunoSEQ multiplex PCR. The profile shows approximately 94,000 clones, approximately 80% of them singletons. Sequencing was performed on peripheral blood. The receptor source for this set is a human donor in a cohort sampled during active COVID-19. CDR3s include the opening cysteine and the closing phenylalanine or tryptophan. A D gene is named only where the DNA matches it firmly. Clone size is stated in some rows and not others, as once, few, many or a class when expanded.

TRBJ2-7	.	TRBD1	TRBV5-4	CASSIGTGPYEQYF	TGTGCCAGCAGCATCGGGACAGGGCCCTACGAGCAGTACTTC
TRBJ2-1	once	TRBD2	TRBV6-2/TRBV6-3	CASSLWLAGVSNEQFF	TGTGCCAGCAGTTTATGGCTAGCGGGAGTTTCCAATGAGCAGTTCTTC
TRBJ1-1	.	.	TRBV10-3	CAISESGRSNTEAFF	TGTGCCATCAGTGAGTCAGGGAGATCGAACACTGAAGCTTTCTTT
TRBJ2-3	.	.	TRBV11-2	CASSWTGSNTDTQYF	TGTGCCAGCAGCTGGACCGGGAGTAACACAGATACGCAGTATTTT
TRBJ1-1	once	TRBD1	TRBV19	CASSMGSTRGHEAFF	TGTGCCAGTAGTATGGGATCTACAAGGGGGCATGAAGCTTTCTTT
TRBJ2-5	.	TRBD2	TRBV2	CASSFGLDQETQYF	TGTGCCAGCAGTTTCGGACTAGACCAAGAGACCCAGTACTTC
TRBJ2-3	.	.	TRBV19	CASSRKEDYTDTQYF	TGTGCCAGTAGTCGGAAGGAAGACTACACAGATACGCAGTATTTT
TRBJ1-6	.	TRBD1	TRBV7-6	CASSRTGTGQSGYNSPLHF	TGTGCCAGCAGCAGGACCGGGACAGGGCAGTCCGGTTATAATTCACCCCTCCACTTT
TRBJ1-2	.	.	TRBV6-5	CASRQNRVEYGYTF	TGTGCCAGCAGACAGAACAGGGTGGAATATGGCTACACCTTC
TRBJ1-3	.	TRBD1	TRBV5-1	CASSEDRGSSGNTIYF	TGCGCCAGCAGCGAGGACAGGGGGAGCTCTGGAAACACCATATATTTT
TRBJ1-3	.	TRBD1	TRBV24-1	CATSDFSSGAGRQGPSGNTIYF	TGTGCCACCAGTGATTTTAGCTCGGGGGCTGGGCGACAGGGGCCATCTGGAAACACCATATATTTT